The 17 T cell receptor beta chains below come from one sample, sequenced in a study of T-cell reconstitution after alpha-beta-depleted transplantation in children. Preparation of the TCRbeta library used unique molecular identifiers. TCRdb itself ran the PCR reads through MiXCR, one entry per CDR3 protein. Seen here are 900,000 or so distinct CDR3 sequences, less than 20% observed once, and the top ten hold under 6%. Here the sequenced sample was PBMCs, mostly from graft donor cells, taken 360 days after TCRalphabeta/CD19-depleted stem cell transplant. The receptors stem from a male patient between 5 and 17 years old who had a stem cell transplant for acute lymphoblastic leukemia, so the T cells may come from the graft donor.

The chain has TRBV5-1 and TRBJ2-3; D is possibly TRBD1 or TRBD2 (5 bases each). The CDR3 sequence is 15 residues long. V lost 0 bases to trimming and J lost 2 bases, with 10 bases between them. CDR1 SGHRS and CDR2 YFSETQ come from the germline V gene. CDR3 sequence: CASSLEGRLTDTQYF. The CDR3 DNA sequence: TGCGCCAGCAGCTTGGAGGGGAGACTCACAGATACGCAGTATTTT.

V is TRBV20-1 and J is TRBJ1-4; D may be TRBD1 (5 bases). CDR1 and CDR2 from the germline V gene are DFQATT and SNEGSKA (reference sequence). This CDR3 is built from 14 residues. The V gene lost 5 bases and the J gene lost 7 bases, with 17 bases spanning the gap. Here the CDR3 DNA reads TGCAGTGCTCCTGGGGGGAAAGGCGGTGAAAAACTGTTTTTT. Encoded protein: CSAPGGKGGEKLFF.

This clonotype was detected only a few times. The V and J genes are TRBV20-1 and TRBJ2-7, with 8 bases fitting TRBD1. After removal of 3 bases from V and 2 bases from J, the junction contained 6 bases not matched to a gene. The CDR3 loop spans 14 amino acids. Looked up from germline, CDR1 is DFQATT and CDR2 is SNEGSKA (reference sequence). The CDR3 loop is CSARIRGRPYEQYF. The CDR3 nucleotides are TGCAGTGCTAGGATCAGGGGGCGACCCTACGAGCAGTACTTC.

This clonotype was observed a handful of times. The chain couples TRBV2 to TRBJ2-7; 7 bases agree with TRBD2. The CDR3 covers 15 residues. Germline loops: CDR1 SNHLY, CDR2 FYNNEI. Losses at the gene ends were 4 bases for V and 0 bases for J; bases not matched to a gene: 6. The CDR3 spells CASSVGGSLSYEQYF. CDR3 DNA sequence: TGTGCCAGCAGTGTCGGCGGGAGTCTCTCCTACGAGCAGTACTTC.

This clonotype appeared a few times. The rearrangement links TRBV7-8 to TRBJ1-5; possible D gene TRBD1, 6 bases. Trimming removed 1 base from V and 0 bases from J, with 10 bases in between. The CDR3 contains 16 residues. CDR1 is SGHVS and CDR2 is FQNEAQ in the germline V gene. The CDR3, as DNA: TGTGCCAGCAGCTTAGGGTACAGGGCTAGCAATCAGCCCCAGCATTTT. It translates to CASSLGYRASNQPQHF.

The chain uses TRBV19 and TRBJ1-5, with 7 bases matching TRBD1. Germline values: CDR1 LNHDA, CDR2 SQIVND (reference sequence). Losses at the gene ends were 4 bases for V and 5 bases for J; bases not matched to a gene: 11. This CDR3 spans 16 amino acids. The CDR3 sequence: CASSTFRGQTDQPQHF. CDR3 DNA: TGTGCCAGTAGTACTTTTCGGGGACAGACCGATCAGCCCCAGCATTTT.

This clonotype was seen a handful of times. The chain has TRBV6-1 and TRBJ2-5; TRBD2 is a possible D gene (6 bases). This CDR3 comprises 13 residues. Germline values: CDR1 MNHNS, CDR2 SASEGT. Trimming stripped 10 bases from V and 0 bases from J, with 12 bases between. The CDR3 DNA follows: TGTGCCATTGGGGGGAGGTACCAAGAGACCCAGTACTTC. This gives the protein CAIGGRYQETQYF.

This clonotype has only a few counts. This CDR3 is CASSLAEQFEAFF. CDR3 sequence (DNA): TGCGCCAGCAGCTTGGCCGAGCAATTTGAAGCTTTCTTT. V is TRBV5-1 and J is TRBJ1-1; D uncertain. Germline lookup yields CDR1 SGHRS and CDR2 YFSETQ. The CDR3 is made up of 13 amino acids. V lost 0 bases, J lost 7 bases, and 10 bases lay in between.

This clonotype occurred many times. This chain connects TRBV7-6 to TRBJ2-2, with TRBD2 identical over 7 bases. The V gene's germline CDR1 is SGHVS and CDR2 FNYEAQ. V dropped 3 bases and J dropped 2; count of bases not matched to a gene: 15. The CDR3 is 19 amino acids. The CDR3: CASSLGGFVWGSNTGELFF. The CDR3 coding sequence is TGTGCCAGCAGCTTGGGGGGGTTCGTGTGGGGAAGCAACACCGGGGAGCTGTTTTTT.

The rearrangement uses TRBV3-1 and TRBJ2-1; 9 nucleotides align to TRBD2. Per germline, CDR1 LGHDT and CDR2 YNNKEL (reference sequence). With V trimmed by 5 bases and J by 6 bases, 20 bases remained unmatched. The length of the CDR3 is 19 residues. The CDR3: CASSVFGASGIQASNEQFF. The CDR3, as DNA: TGTGCCAGCAGCGTGTTCGGGGCTAGCGGGATTCAGGCCTCCAATGAGCAGTTCTTC.

This clonotype occurred a few times. The chain combines TRBV10-3 with TRBJ2-1, with 7 bases fitting TRBD1. V trimming: 1 base; J trimming: 10 bases; junction bases outside the gene matches: 10. Germline lookup yields CDR1 ENHRY and CDR2 SYGVKD. The CDR3 sequence is 15 residues long. As DNA, the CDR3 is TGTGCCATCAGTGAGTTCGGGACAGTTTTAAAGGAGCAGTTCTTC. This codes for CAISEFGTVLKEQFF.

The V call is TRBV7-9, the J call TRBJ2-7; D uncertain. CDR3 length equals 13 residues. CDR1 SEHNR and CDR2 FQNEAQ come from the germline V gene (reference sequence). V lost 8 bases, J lost 0 bases, and 11 bases lay in between. The CDR3 nucleotides are TGTGCCAGCCGGGCCTCGAGCTCCTACGAGCAGTACTTC. It yields the protein CASRASSSYEQYF.

The V gene is TRBV20-1, the J gene TRBJ2-1; 9 bases map to TRBD2. The J segment lost 2 bases and the V segment lost 3 bases, leaving 5 bases of the junction unmatched. The CDR3 has 15 residues. CDR1 and CDR2 (germline): DFQATT, SNEGSKA (reference sequence). CDR3 nucleotide sequence: TGCAGTGCTAGTCGCCGCGGGAGGGCCTACAATGAGCAGTTCTTC. It translates to CSASRRGRAYNEQFF.

V gene TRBV3-1 combines with J gene TRBJ2-7, with 7 nucleotides matching TRBD1. CDR1 is LGHDT, CDR2 YNNKEL, per germline (reference sequence). V dropped 3 bases and J dropped 2; count of bases not matched to a gene: 4. The CDR3 loop spans 14 amino acids. CDR3 region: CASSQWDSTYEQYF. CDR3 nucleotide sequence: TGTGCCAGCAGCCAGTGGGACAGCACCTACGAGCAGTACTTC.

The sample holds many counts of this clonotype. This chain connects TRBV4-1 to TRBJ2-1, with D hard to call. V lost 1 base and J 0 bases, leaving 7 bases between the germline ends. The length of the CDR3 is 15 residues. The germline V gene has CDR1 MGHRA and CDR2 YSYEKL. The CDR3 nucleotides are TGCGCCAGCAGCCAAGGTCGGAGCTCCTACAATGAGCAGTTCTTC. Residues: CASSQGRSSYNEQFF.

V gene TRBV5-1 combines with J gene TRBJ2-7; weak D call: TRBD1 (8 bases). Germline CDR1 reads SGHRS; CDR2 reads YFSETQ. Trimming removed 6 bases from V and 4 bases from J, with 26 bases in between. The CDR3 has 17 residues. CDR3 protein: CASTLGGGTGRQYEQYF. The CDR3 DNA reads TGCGCCAGCACCCTCGGGGGAGGGACAGGCCGGCAATACGAGCAGTACTTC.

The rearrangement joins TRBV19 to TRBJ2-3; 10 nucleotides line up with TRBD2. The germline CDR1 and CDR2 sequences are LNHDA and SQIVND (reference sequence). Trimming at V came to 5 bases and at J to 9 bases, leaving 14 bases not matched to a gene. This CDR3 spans 16 amino acids. DNA for the CDR3: TGTGCCAGTAGTTCAGTTTCTAGCGGGAGTGCGCGAACGCAGTATTTT. It specifies CASSSVSSGSARTQYF.